A selection of T cell receptor beta chains follows, all from one sample in a study of blood T cells in healthy people across ages. Via MiXCR, TCRdb re-called the 5' RACE reads, giving one row per CDR3 protein. The sample yields some 900,000 distinct CDR3 sequences, roughly 48% seen once. Sequencing was performed on blood. Receptor source: a man aged 25 to 40 in good health. Each CDR3 is given with its conserved first and last residue. Fields, in order: V gene, D gene, clone size, J gene, CDR3 protein, CDR3 DNA. The D gene is left open where the match is weak. Clone sizes are given selectively: once, few, many, or a class where the clone is expanded.

TRBV4-1	-	-	TRBJ1-1	CASSQEGVGEAFF	TGCGCCAGCAGCCAAGAAGGGGTTGGTGAAGCTTTCTTT
TRBV7-9	TRBD1	-	TRBJ1-2	CASSSRQGEHHGYTF	TGTGCCAGCAGCTCCCGACAGGGGGAACATCATGGCTACACCTTC
TRBV4-3	-	-	TRBJ2-3	CASSQDTGSVRTDTQYF	TGCGCCAGCAGCCAAGATACGGGTAGCGTTCGCACAGATACGCAGTATTTT
TRBV6-5	-	few	TRBJ1-2	CASSQGRASNYGYTF	TGTGCCAGCAGCCAGGGACGAGCCTCTAACTATGGCTACACCTTC
TRBV3-1	TRBD1	few	TRBJ2-7	CASSQERTGKYEQYF	TGTGCCAGCAGCCAAGAGCGGACAGGGAAATACGAGCAGTACTTC
TRBV11-3	-	many	TRBJ1-1	CASSTGPVPEAFF	TGTGCCAGCAGTACAGGTCCCGTACCTGAAGCTTTCTTT
TRBV7-2	-	few	TRBJ2-3	CASSLGNQAGTDTQYF	TGTGCCAGCAGCTTAGGAAACCAGGCTGGCACAGATACGCAGTATTTT
TRBV12-3/TRBV12-4	-	-	TRBJ2-3	CASSFERDTDTQYF	TGTGCCAGCAGTTTTGAAAGGGACACAGATACGCAGTATTTT
TRBV3-1	-	-	TRBJ2-4	CASSQIPENIQYF	TGTGCCAGCAGCCAGATACCAGAAAACATTCAGTACTTC
TRBV10-3	-	-	TRBJ1-2	CAISERQQSYGYTF	TGTGCCATCAGTGAGCGGCAGCAGTCCTATGGCTACACCTTC
TRBV6-5	-	-	TRBJ2-7	CASSARLGEQYF	TGTGCCAGCAGTGCCCGATTAGGCGAGCAGTACTTC
TRBV20-1	TRBD1	once	TRBJ1-1	CSAKQGAKPNTEAFF	TGCAGTGCTAAACAGGGGGCTAAACCGAACACTGAAGCTTTCTTT
TRBV7-6	-	-	TRBJ2-1	CASSLADKVTQFF	TGTGCCAGCAGCTTAGCGGACAAGGTGACCCAGTTCTTC
TRBV3-1	TRBD2	-	TRBJ2-7	CASSQVLAGGSSSYNEQYF	TGTGCCAGCAGCCAAGTACTAGCGGGGGGCTCTAGCTCCTACAATGAGCAGTACTTC
TRBV20-1	-	-	TRBJ2-7	CSARGGRQEIHEQYF	TGCAGTGCTAGAGGAGGCCGTCAGGAGATCCACGAGCAGTACTTC
TRBV13	-	-	TRBJ2-2	CASSPVGSVTGELFF	TGTGCCAGCAGCCCTGTGGGTTCGGTCACCGGGGAGCTGTTTTTT
TRBV7-7	TRBD2	-	TRBJ2-5	CASSLAGGRNNEQYF	TGTGCTAGCAGCTTAGCCGGCGGGAGAAACAATGAGCAGTACTTC
TRBV7-9	-	few	TRBJ2-3	CASSLEDTNLDTQYF	TGTGCCAGCAGCTTAGAGGATACAAACCTGGATACGCAGTATTTT
TRBV29-1	-	-	TRBJ2-2	CSAGGQDTGELFF	TGCAGCGCCGGCGGCCAGGACACCGGGGAGCTGTTTTTT
TRBV6-2/TRBV6-3	-	-	TRBJ2-1	CASSYSLGEQFF	TGTGCCAGCAGTTACTCTTTGGGTGAGCAGTTCTTC
TRBV6-5	-	-	TRBJ2-1	CASNYSGDTSYEQFF	TGTGCCAGCAATTACTCGGGAGACACGTCCTACGAGCAGTTCTTC
TRBV7-8	TRBD2	few	TRBJ2-1	CASSLSGVNLTWAFF	TGTGCCAGCAGCTTGAGCGGGGTCAACCTTACTTGGGCGTTCTTC
TRBV6-5	TRBD2	-	TRBJ2-1	CASRPGPSGFYNEQFF	TGTGCCAGCAGACCGGGGCCTAGCGGATTTTACAATGAGCAGTTCTTC
TRBV6-6	-	-	TRBJ2-7	CASSVDAYSYEQYF	TGTGCCAGCAGTGTTGACGCTTACTCCTACGAGCAGTACTTC
TRBV7-2	TRBD2	-	TRBJ2-5	CASSPSGTEGWEQYF	TGTGCCAGCAGCCCTAGCGGGACCGAGGGGTGGGAGCAGTACTTC
TRBV29-1	-	few	TRBJ1-1	CSYEVNTEAFF	TGCAGCTATGAGGTGAACACTGAAGCTTTCTTT
TRBV5-1	-	-	TRBJ2-7	CASTLAIDSDVSYEQYF	TGCGCCAGCACCCTTGCTATTGACAGTGATGTCTCCTACGAGCAGTACTTC
TRBV7-2	TRBD2	few	TRBJ2-3	CASSSPSGTSDTQYF	TGTGCCAGCAGCTCGCCAAGCGGGACTTCAGATACGCAGTATTTT
TRBV2	-	once	TRBJ1-1	CASSKTEPRVTEAFF	TGTGCCAGCAGTAAAACAGAGCCCAGGGTGACTGAAGCTTTCTTT
TRBV7-9	TRBD1	-	TRBJ2-3	CASSSTGDSQSTDTQYF	TGTGCCAGCAGCTCCACCGGGGACAGCCAAAGCACAGATACGCAGTATTTT
TRBV3-1	-	-	TRBJ1-2	CASSQGGISYGYTF	TGTGCCAGCAGCCAGGGGGGAATAAGCTATGGCTACACCTTC
TRBV9	-	-	TRBJ2-7	CASSPSVSSYEQYF	TGTGCCAGCAGCCCATCGGTTTCTTCCTACGAGCAGTACTTC
TRBV2	-	-	TRBJ2-5	CASSSTGIPPGGFWETQYF	TGTGCCAGCAGCTCAACGGGGATCCCCCCCGGAGGGTTTTGGGAGACCCAGTACTTC
TRBV10-3	TRBD2	-	TRBJ2-5	CAISESVLAGAEETQYF	TGTGCCATCAGTGAGTCCGTACTAGCGGGGGCCGAAGAGACCCAGTACTTC
TRBV7-2	-	-	TRBJ2-7	CASSSDPNSYEQYF	TGTGCCAGCAGCTCTGACCCGAACTCCTACGAGCAGTACTTC
TRBV20-1	-	-	TRBJ1-5	CSGRGRSYGQPQHF	TGCAGTGGAAGGGGTAGGTCCTACGGTCAGCCCCAGCATTTT
TRBV11-2	-	-	TRBJ2-3	CASSLVGTEGDTQYF	TGTGCCAGCAGCTTAGTCGGGACTGAGGGAGATACGCAGTATTTT
TRBV9	TRBD2	-	TRBJ2-5	CASSAGEEINRGGETQYF	TGTGCCAGCAGCGCCGGGGAGGAGATCAATCGGGGGGGAGAGACCCAGTACTTC